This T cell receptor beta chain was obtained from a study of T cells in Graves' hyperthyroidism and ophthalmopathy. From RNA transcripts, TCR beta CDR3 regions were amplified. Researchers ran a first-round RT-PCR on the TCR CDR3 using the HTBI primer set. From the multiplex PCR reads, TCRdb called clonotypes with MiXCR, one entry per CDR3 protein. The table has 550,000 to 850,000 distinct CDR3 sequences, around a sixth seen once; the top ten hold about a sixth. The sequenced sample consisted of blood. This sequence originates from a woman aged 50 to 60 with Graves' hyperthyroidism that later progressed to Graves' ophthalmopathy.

CDR3 DNA sequence: TGTGCCAGCAGTTACGGGCGGGAGCCCTACGAGCAGTACTTC. This encodes CASSYGREPYEQYF. The chain is built from TRBV12-3 or TRBV12-4 and TRBJ2-7; TRBD2 matches at 7 bases. The J segment lost 2 bases and the V segment lost 4 bases, leaving 5 bases of the junction unmatched. The CDR3 totals 14 residues.